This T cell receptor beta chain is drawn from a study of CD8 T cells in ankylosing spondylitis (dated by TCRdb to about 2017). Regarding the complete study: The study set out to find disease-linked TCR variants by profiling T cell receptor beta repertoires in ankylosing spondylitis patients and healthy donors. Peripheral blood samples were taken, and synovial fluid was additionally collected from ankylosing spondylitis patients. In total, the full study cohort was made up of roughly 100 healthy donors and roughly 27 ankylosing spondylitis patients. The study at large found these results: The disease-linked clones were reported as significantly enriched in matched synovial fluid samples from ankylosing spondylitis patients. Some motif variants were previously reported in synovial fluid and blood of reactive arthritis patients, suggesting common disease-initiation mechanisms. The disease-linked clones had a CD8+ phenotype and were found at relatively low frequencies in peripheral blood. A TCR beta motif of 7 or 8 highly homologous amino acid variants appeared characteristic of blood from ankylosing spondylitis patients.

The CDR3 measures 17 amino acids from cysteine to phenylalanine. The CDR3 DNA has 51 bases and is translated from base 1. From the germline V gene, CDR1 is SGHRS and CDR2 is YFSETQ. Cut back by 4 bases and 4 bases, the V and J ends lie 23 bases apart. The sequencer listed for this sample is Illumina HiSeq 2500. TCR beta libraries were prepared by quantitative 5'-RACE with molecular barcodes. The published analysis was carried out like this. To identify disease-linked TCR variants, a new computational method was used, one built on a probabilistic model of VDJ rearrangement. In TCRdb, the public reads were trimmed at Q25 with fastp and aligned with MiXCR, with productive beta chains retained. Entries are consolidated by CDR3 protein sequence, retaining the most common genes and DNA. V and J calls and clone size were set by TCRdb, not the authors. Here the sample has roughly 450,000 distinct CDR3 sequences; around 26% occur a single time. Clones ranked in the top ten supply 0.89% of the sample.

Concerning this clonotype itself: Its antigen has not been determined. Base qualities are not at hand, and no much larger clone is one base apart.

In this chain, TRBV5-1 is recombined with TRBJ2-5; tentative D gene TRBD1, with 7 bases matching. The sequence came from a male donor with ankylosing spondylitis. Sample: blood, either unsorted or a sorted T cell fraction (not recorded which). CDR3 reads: CASSQARKVQGGETQYF. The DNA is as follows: TGCGCCAGCAGCCAAGCCCGGAAGGTTCAGGGGGGAGAGACCCAGTACTTC.